The sequence of this T cell receptor (beta chain) was determined in a study of blood T cell repertoires in COVID-19. Measured with immunoSEQ multiplex PCR; TCRdb has only the in-frame clones, and not every one. The sample holds about 130,000 clones, just under 85% seen once. V was trimmed by 3 bases and J by 2 bases, leaving 7 bases between them. CDR1 and CDR2 (germline): LNHDA, SQIVND (reference sequence). The CDR3 is 13 residues long. V is TRBV19 and J is TRBJ1-2; D call uncertain. The receptor's source is a woman aged 45-59 years with acute or convalescent COVID-19. Sequencing used peripheral blood. CDR3: CASSIQRNYGYTF. The DNA for the CDR3 is TGTGCCAGTAGTATCCAGAGGAACTATGGCTACACCTTC. The whole variable domain, filled in from reference TRBV19 and TRBJ1-2, reads DGGITQSPKYLFRKEGQNVTLSCEQNLNHDAMYWYRQDPGQGLRLIYYSQIVNDFQKGDIAEGYSVSREKKESFPLTVTSAQKNPTAFYLCASSIQRNYGYTFGSGTRLTVV.